Below, 14 T cell receptor beta chains from the same sample are listed, as sequenced in a study of blood T cell repertoires in COVID-19. The data were produced by immunoSEQ multiplex PCR, yet TCRdb's version contains in-frame clones alone and is incomplete. The top ten clones hold approximately 7.8% of a sample with a few hundred thousand clones, approximately 89% of them seen once. Material for sequencing was peripheral blood. Receptors originate from a woman aged 50 to 60 who had recovered from COVID-19.

This chain uses TRBV9 with TRBJ2-1; 9 positions match TRBD2. The CDR3 spans 16 residues. Germline CDR1 is SGDLS and CDR2 is YYNGEE. The junction had 12 bases not matched to a gene; V was cut back by 3 bases and J by 8 bases. CDR3 DNA: TGTGCCAGCAGCGCGTCGGGACTAGCCGGTCCCGATGAGCAGTTCTTC. Its translation: CASSASGLAGPDEQFF.

CDR3 sequence: CASSQDFQSPLHF. The DNA for the CDR3 is TGTGCCAGCAGCCAAGATTTCCAATCACCCCTCCACTTT. This chain uses TRBV3-1 (or the pseudogene TRBV3-2) with TRBJ1-6; D unclear. The CDR3 covers 13 residues. The germline V and J ends were trimmed by 0 bases and 10 bases, with 7 bases remaining between them. Germline CDR1 reads LGHDT; CDR2 reads YNNKEL (reference sequence).

V gene TRBV7-3 combines with J gene TRBJ1-1, with D hard to call. The germline gives CDR1 SGHTA, CDR2 FQGTGA. V was pared by 3 bases and J by 8 bases, with 10 bases between. The CDR3 is made up of 12 amino acids. The CDR3 DNA follows: TGTGCCAGCAGCTTCCCCGGGAGAGAAGCTTTCTTT. It codes for CASSFPGREAFF.

This clone was recorded once. The chain links TRBV6-1 to TRBJ2-4; 7 bases match TRBD1. Looked up from germline, CDR1 is MNHNS and CDR2 is SASEGT. Trimming removed 3 bases from V and 0 bases from J; junction bases left unmatched: 11. This CDR3 is 18 amino acids long. As DNA, the CDR3 is TGTGCCAGCAGTGAGGGAGACAGGGCATTAATAGCCAAAAACATTCAGTACTTC. Translation gives CASSEGDRALIAKNIQYF.

The chain uses TRBV15 and TRBJ2-3; possible D gene TRBD1, 5 bases. The germline CDR1 and CDR2 sequences are LNHNV and YYDKDF (reference sequence). CDR3 length: 13 residues. V lost 3 bases and J 5 bases, leaving 9 bases between the germline ends. The CDR3 loop reads CATSRGRQDTQYF. The CDR3, as DNA: TGTGCCACCAGCAGGGGGCGCCAAGATACGCAGTATTTT.

This rearrangement joins TRBV6-2 or TRBV6-3 to TRBJ2-5; D may be TRBD2 (5 bases). V lost 5 bases, J lost 7 bases, and 8 bases lay in between. CDR3 size: 11 residues. Germline V gene sequence: CDR1 MNHEY, CDR2 SVGEGT. CDR3 sequence: CASSREGTQYF. The DNA of the CDR3 is TGTGCCAGCAGTCGCGAGGGGACCCAGTACTTC.

This clone was observed a single time. This chain uses TRBV10-3 with TRBJ2-3, with TRBD2 matching over 9 bases. In germline, CDR1 is ENHRY, CDR2 SYGVKD. V lost 10 bases to trimming and J lost 0 bases; unmatched junction nucleotides: 11. The CDR3 has 16 residues. This CDR3 is CATSKGLASSTDTQYF. DNA of the CDR3: TGTGCCACCTCAAAGGGACTAGCCTCTAGCACAGATACGCAGTATTTT.

The V and J genes are TRBV7-2 and TRBJ2-5; 9 bases fit TRBD2. CDR1 and CDR2 (germline): SGHTA, FQGNSA. The CDR3 has 18 amino acids. J was trimmed by 4 bases and V by 1 base; bases with no gene match: 13. CDR3 in amino acids: CASSLVASGGIAAETQYF. The CDR3 DNA reads as TGTGCCAGCAGCTTAGTAGCGAGCGGGGGGATTGCAGCAGAGACCCAGTACTTC.

The gene calls are TRBV5-4 and TRBJ2-5; 9 bases are shared with TRBD2. V lost 4 bases to trimming and J lost 0 bases; unmatched junction nucleotides: 4. Germline V CDR1 and CDR2: SGHNT, YYREEE (reference sequence). This CDR3 spans 15 amino acids. The CDR3 region is CASSRASGNQETQYF. The DNA for the CDR3 is TGTGCCAGCAGCCGGGCTAGCGGGAACCAAGAGACCCAGTACTTC.

The chain joins TRBV6-5 to TRBJ2-1, with a possible D match to TRBD2 (6 bases). The length of the CDR3 is 14 residues. Between the trimmed V and J ends, which lost 7 bases and 13 bases, there was a span of 23 bases. Germline V lookup: CDR1 MNHEY, CDR2 SVGAGI. CDR3 nucleotides: TGTGCCAGCACCTTCAACGGGGCGGAGGGAGGACAGTTCTTC. Protein: CASTFNGAEGGQFF.

V and J are TRBV27 and TRBJ2-5; D is perhaps TRBD2 (5 bases). The CDR3 has 13 amino acids. Germline CDR1 and CDR2: MNHEY and SMNVEV (reference sequence). V was cut by 4 bases and J by 4 bases, with 10 bases left in between. The CDR3 here is CASSSSGGETQYF. CDR3 bases: TGTGCCAGCAGTTCCTCAGGAGGAGAGACCCAGTACTTC.

The V call is TRBV7-6, the J call TRBJ2-2; tentative D call: TRBD2 (6 bases). Per germline, CDR1 SGHVS and CDR2 FNYEAQ. The CDR3 runs 16 residues. The V gene lost 6 bases and the J gene lost 7 bases, with 21 bases spanning the gap. As DNA, the CDR3 is TGTGCCAGCAGTTTGGGGGTCAGGGAGGTGAACGGGGAGCTGTTTTTT. This codes for CASSLGVREVNGELFF. The full variable domain, completed using reference TRBV7-6 and TRBJ2-2, is GAGVSQSPRYKVTKRGQDVALRCDPISGHVSLYWYRQALGQGPEFLTYFNYEAQQDKSGLPNDRFSAERPEGSISTLTIQRTEQRDSAMYRCASSLGVREVNGELFFGEGSRLTVL.

This rearrangement joins TRBV5-1 to TRBJ1-1; TRBD1 aligns across 7 bases. The V segment lost 4 bases and the J segment 0 bases; nucleotides outside the gene matches: 6. Germline CDR1 is SGHRS and CDR2 is YFSETQ. The CDR3 length is 15 residues. CDR3 bases: TGCGCCAGCAGCGCAACGGGACAGCTGAACACTGAAGCTTTCTTT. It specifies CASSATGQLNTEAFF.

This clone has just one count. The V and J genes are TRBV7-3 and TRBJ2-3, with 8 bases aligning to TRBD2. Looked up from germline, CDR1 is SGHTA and CDR2 is FQGTGA. This CDR3 contains 15 residues. V dropped 5 bases and J dropped 7; count of bases not matched to a gene: 11. The CDR3 DNA reads TGTGCCAGCAGCGCCGGCGCGGCTAGCGGGCATACGCAGTATTTT. Protein sequence: CASSAGAASGHTQYF. Supplemented by reference TRBV7-3 and TRBJ2-3, the full variable domain reads GAGVSQTPSNKVTEKGKYVELRCDPISGHTALYWYRQSLGQGPEFLIYFQGTGAADDSGLPNDRFFAVRPEGSVSTLKIQRTERGDSAVYLCASSAGAASGHTQYFGPGTRLTVL.